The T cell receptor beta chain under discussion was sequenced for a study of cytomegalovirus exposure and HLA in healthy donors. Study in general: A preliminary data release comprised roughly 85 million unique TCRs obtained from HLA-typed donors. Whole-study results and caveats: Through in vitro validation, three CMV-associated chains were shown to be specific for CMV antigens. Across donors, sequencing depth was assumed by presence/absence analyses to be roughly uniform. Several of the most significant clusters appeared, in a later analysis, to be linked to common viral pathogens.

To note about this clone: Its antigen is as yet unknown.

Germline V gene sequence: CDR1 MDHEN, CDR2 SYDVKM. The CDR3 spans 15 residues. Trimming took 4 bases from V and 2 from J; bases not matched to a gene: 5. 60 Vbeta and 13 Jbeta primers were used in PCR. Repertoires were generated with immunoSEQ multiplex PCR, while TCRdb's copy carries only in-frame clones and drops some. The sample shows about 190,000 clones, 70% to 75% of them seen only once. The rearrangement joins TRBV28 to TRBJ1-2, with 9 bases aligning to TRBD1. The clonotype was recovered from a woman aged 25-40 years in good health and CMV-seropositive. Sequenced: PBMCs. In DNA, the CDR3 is TGTGCCAGCAGTTCTATCGGACAGGGGAACTATGGCTACACCTTC. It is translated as CASSSIGQGNYGYTF.